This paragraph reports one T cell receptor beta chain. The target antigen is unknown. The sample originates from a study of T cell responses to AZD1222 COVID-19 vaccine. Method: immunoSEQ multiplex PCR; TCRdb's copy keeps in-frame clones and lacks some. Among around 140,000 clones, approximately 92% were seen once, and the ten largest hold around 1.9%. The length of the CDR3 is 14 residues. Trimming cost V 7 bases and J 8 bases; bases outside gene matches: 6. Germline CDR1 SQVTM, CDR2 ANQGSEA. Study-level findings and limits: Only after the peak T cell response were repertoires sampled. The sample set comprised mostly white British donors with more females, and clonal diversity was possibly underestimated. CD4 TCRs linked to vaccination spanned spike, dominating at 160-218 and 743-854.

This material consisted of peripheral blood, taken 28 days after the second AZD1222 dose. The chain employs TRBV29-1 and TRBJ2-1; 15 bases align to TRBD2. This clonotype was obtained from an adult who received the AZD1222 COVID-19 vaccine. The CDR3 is CSAQGLAGGDEQFF. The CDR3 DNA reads TGCAGCGCCCAGGGACTAGCGGGGGGAGATGAGCAGTTCTTC.